The T cell receptor beta chain described here comes from a study of blood T cells in healthy people across ages. The CDR3 runs 11 residues. CDR1 and CDR2 from the germline V gene are MDHEN and SYDVKM. V shed 9 bases and J shed 4 bases, with 9 bases lying between them. Primers used in a second PCR of about 7 to 12 cycles were a sample-barcoded 5' primer and a J-beta primer mix. TCRdb processed the 5' RACE reads anew with MiXCR; each CDR3 protein has one entry. The repertoire has 800,000 or so distinct CDR3 sequences, under 80% of them found once; the top ten carry around a quarter. The source of this sequence is a man aged 25-40 years in good health. Source material: blood. The rearrangement links TRBV28 to TRBJ1-2; TRBD1 might be the D (6 bases). The CDR3 DNA reads as TGTGCCAGTTTACAGGGCTATGGCTACACCTTC. Protein: CASLQGYGYTF.